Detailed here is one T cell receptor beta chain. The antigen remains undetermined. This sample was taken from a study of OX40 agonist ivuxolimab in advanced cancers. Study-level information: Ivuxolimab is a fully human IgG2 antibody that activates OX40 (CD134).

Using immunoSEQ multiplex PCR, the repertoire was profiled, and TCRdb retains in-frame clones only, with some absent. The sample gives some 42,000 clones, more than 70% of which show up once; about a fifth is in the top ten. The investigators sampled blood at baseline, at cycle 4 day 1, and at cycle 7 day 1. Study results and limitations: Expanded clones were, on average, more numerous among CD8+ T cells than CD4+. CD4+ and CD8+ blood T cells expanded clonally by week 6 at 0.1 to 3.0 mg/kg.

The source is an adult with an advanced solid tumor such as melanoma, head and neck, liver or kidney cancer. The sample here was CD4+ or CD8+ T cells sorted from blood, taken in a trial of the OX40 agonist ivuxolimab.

CDR3 in amino acids: CASSSDSVYGYTF. DNA of the CDR3: TGTGCCAGCAGCTCGGACAGTGTCTATGGCTACACCTTC. V and J are TRBV7-9 and TRBJ1-2; possibly TRBD1 for D (6 bases). Germline V CDR1 and CDR2: SEHNR, FQNEAQ (reference sequence). The CDR3 extends over 13 amino acids. Deletions cut 4 bases from V and 4 bases from J, with 10 bases between.